Listed below are T cell receptor beta chains from one sample, sequenced in a study of spatial heterogeneity in lung cancer. Each CDR3 protein gets one entry after TCRdb re-called the 5' RACE reads with MiXCR. The table has several thousand distinct CDR3 sequences, around 7% seen once. The material sequenced was lung tumor tissue, taken at surgery. Receptor source: a male donor with early-stage non-small cell lung cancer. Both conserved end residues are trimmed from each CDR3.

v_gene: TRBV19; j_gene: TRBJ1-5; CDR3aa: ASRSLGVRNQPQH
v_gene: TRBV5-6; j_gene: TRBJ1-4; CDR3aa: ASSRTATNEKLF
v_gene: TRBV7-9; j_gene: TRBJ2-2; CDR3aa: ASSLGHGELF
v_gene: TRBV9; j_gene: TRBJ2-1; CDR3aa: ASTAGLAGASVF
v_gene: TRBV7-8; j_gene: TRBJ1-5; CDR3aa: ASSSPGDPQEPQH
v_gene: TRBV29-1; j_gene: TRBJ2-3; CDR3aa: SSVEGSTDTQY
v_gene: TRBV7-9; j_gene: TRBJ2-3; CDR3aa: ASSLSADTQY
v_gene: TRBV20-1; j_gene: TRBJ2-7; CDR3aa: SARDYAGGPYEQY
v_gene: TRBV5-1; j_gene: TRBJ2-1; CDR3aa: ASSPQLSSYNEQF
v_gene: TRBV6-2/TRBV6-3; j_gene: TRBJ2-1; CDR3aa: ASRMDSDYNEQF